These 23 T cell receptor beta chains came from one sample sequenced in a study of blood T cell repertoires in COVID-19. Profiling relied on immunoSEQ multiplex PCR, and the TCRdb table lists in-frame clones only, not all of them. The sample holds about 380,000 clones, roughly 90% seen once. Source material: peripheral blood. These TCRs come from a man aged 35 to 55 with acute or convalescent COVID-19.

The rearrangement uses TRBV7-3 and TRBJ1-1, with D possibly being TRBD1 (5 bases). Germline V CDR1 and CDR2: SGHTA, FQGTGA. CDR3 length: 14 amino acids. V gave up 5 bases and J gave up 4 bases, with 14 bases separating them. CDR3 sequence reads: CASSPLRGTTEAFF. CDR3 nucleotides: TGTGCCAGCAGCCCCCTTCGGGGGACCACTGAAGCTTTCTTT.

The CDR3 sequence: CAISETGRGASDTQYF. CDR3 bases: TGTGCCATCAGTGAGACCGGGCGGGGCGCATCCGATACGCAGTATTTT. V and J are TRBV10-3 and TRBJ2-3; the D gene is possibly TRBD2 (6 bases). Germline V gives CDR1 ENHRY, CDR2 SYGVKD. The V end was cut by 2 bases, the J end by 6 bases, with 18 bases between. The CDR3 sequence is 16 residues long.

J is TRBJ2-5 and V is TRBV10-1; possible D gene TRBD1, 6 bases. Germline lookup yields CDR1 WNHNN and CDR2 SYGVQD (reference sequence). This CDR3 region has 16 residues. The V end lost 3 bases, the J end lost 1 base, and 15 bases lay between the germline ends. CDR3 residues: CASSDSLRGIQETQYF. In DNA, the CDR3 is TGCGCCAGCAGTGACTCCCTTAGGGGGATCCAAGAGACCCAGTACTTC.

The chain links TRBV19 to TRBJ1-2; a possible D gene is TRBD1 (5 bases). V shed 3 bases and J shed 0 bases, with 8 bases lying between them. This CDR3 comprises 14 residues. Germline CDR1 LNHDA, CDR2 SQIVND (reference sequence). CDR3 nucleotides: TGTGCCAGTAGTATCGGGGGGTCTAACTATGGCTACACCTTC. Translated, it gives CASSIGGSNYGYTF.

The rearrangement joins TRBV6-2 or TRBV6-3 to TRBJ2-3, with D perhaps matching TRBD2 (7 bases). This CDR3 comprises 16 residues. The ends were cut back, 3 bases at V and 4 bases at J, with 17 bases in the middle. CDR1 and CDR2 (germline): MNHEY, SVGEGT. The DNA of the CDR3 is TGTGCCAGCAGTTATAGGGGGGGGCCCGACGCAGATACGCAGTATTTT. This encodes CASSYRGGPDADTQYF.

V is TRBV9 and J is TRBJ1-5; 8 bases agree with TRBD1. V was clipped by 0 bases and J by 8 bases; unmatched bases: 4. The CDR3 is made up of 14 amino acids. Germline V gives CDR1 SGDLS, CDR2 YYNGEE. The CDR3 region is CASSVGQGKEPQHF. CDR3 DNA sequence: TGTGCCAGCAGCGTAGGACAGGGGAAAGAGCCCCAGCATTTT.

The chain employs TRBV5-1 and TRBJ2-2, with TRBD1 identical over 7 bases. The CDR3 spans 15 residues. V lost 0 bases to trimming and J lost 4 bases; unmatched junction nucleotides: 3. CDR1 is SGHRS and CDR2 is YFSETQ in the germline V gene. The CDR3 reads CASSLDGTVTGELFF. As DNA, the CDR3 is TGCGCCAGCAGCTTGGACGGGACAGTCACCGGGGAGCTGTTTTTT. Variable domain in full (rest from reference TRBV5-1 and TRBJ2-2): KAGVTQTPRYLIKTRGQQVTLSCSPISGHRSVSWYQQTPGQGLQFLFEYFSETQRNKGNFPGRFSGRQFSNSRSEMNVSTLELGDSALYLCASSLDGTVTGELFFGEGSRLTVL.

The gene calls are TRBV19 and TRBJ2-1; D perhaps matches TRBD1 (6 bases). The CDR3 sequence is 14 residues long. V lost 4 bases to trimming and J lost 7 bases, with 14 bases between them. Germline CDR1 reads LNHDA; CDR2 reads SQIVND (reference sequence). The CDR3: CASSTLQGPNEQFF. The CDR3 bases are TGTGCCAGTAGTACCCTACAGGGTCCAAATGAGCAGTTCTTC.

The V and J genes are TRBV5-5 and TRBJ2-5; no clear D gene. The CDR3 covers 15 residues. Germline V CDR1 and CDR2: SGHKS, YYEKEE (reference sequence). Trimming removed 0 bases at V and 5 bases at J, with 14 bases between. The CDR3 sequence: CASSLDHAFAETQYF. CDR3 coding DNA: TGTGCCAGCAGCTTGGATCACGCCTTCGCGGAGACCCAGTACTTC.

Note on this clone: The sample contains more than one DNA sequence encoding this CDR3. The chain couples TRBV27 to TRBJ1-1, with 8 bases aligning to TRBD1. The germline CDR1 and CDR2 sequences are MNHEY and SMNVEV (reference sequence). With 6 bases clipped from V and 4 bases from J, the junction kept 4 bases outside the gene matches. The CDR3 contains 13 residues. The DNA of the CDR3 is TGTGCCAGCAGCTTCGACAGGGGCACTGAAGCTTTCTTT. Its protein is CASSFDRGTEAFF.

CDR3 residues: CASSEGALGGYGYTF. As DNA, the CDR3 is TGTGCCAGCAGTGAGGGGGCCCTAGGCGGCTATGGCTACACCTTC. The V gene is TRBV6-1, the J gene TRBJ1-2, with a tentative D call TRBD1 (6 bases). This CDR3 region has 15 residues. The germline gives CDR1 MNHNS, CDR2 SASEGT. The V and J ends lost 3 bases and 4 bases respectively, with 15 bases between them.

In this sample, this clone turned up once. This rearrangement joins TRBV28 to TRBJ2-3, with D perhaps matching TRBD2 (5 bases). V was cut by 4 bases and J by 6 bases, with 14 bases left in between. Germline V gives CDR1 MDHEN, CDR2 SYDVKM. The CDR3 has 14 residues. The CDR3 here is CASSSDTGMDTQYF. The CDR3 region has the DNA TGTGCCAGCAGTTCAGATACGGGGATGGATACGCAGTATTTT. Full variable domain (remainder filled in from reference TRBV28 and TRBJ2-3): DVKVTQSSRYLVKRTGEKVFLECVQDMDHENMFWYRQDPGLGLRLIYFSYDVKMKEKGDIPEGYSVSREKKERFSLILESASTNQTSMYLCASSSDTGMDTQYFGPGTRLTVL.

The rearrangement joins TRBV28 to TRBJ2-1; the match to TRBD2 covers 9 bases. CDR3 length: 17 residues. J was trimmed by 9 bases and V by 5 bases; bases with no gene match: 17. Germline CDR1 MDHEN, CDR2 SYDVKM. Here the CDR3 reads CASSPSDWRGGLGEQFF. The CDR3 DNA reads TGTGCCAGCAGTCCCTCCGACTGGCGGGGGGGCCTTGGTGAGCAGTTCTTC.

Here the CDR3 DNA reads TGTGCCTGGCGCAGAGACAGGGGGCGCGCCTATGGCTACACCTTC. Amino acid sequence: CAWRRDRGRAYGYTF. The chain has TRBV30 and TRBJ1-2; 10 nucleotides match TRBD1. Germline CDR1 and CDR2: GTSNPN and SVGIG (reference sequence). The CDR3 contains 15 residues. Trimming removed 5 bases from V and 4 bases from J; junction bases left unmatched: 10.

This clone was seen just once. Here the CDR3 DNA reads TGTGCCAGCAGTTTATGGGGCAGCCTCTCTACTGAAGCTTTCTTT. As protein: CASSLWGSLSTEAFF. The genes are TRBV28 and TRBJ1-1; D unresolved. The CDR3 runs to 15 residues. V gave up 0 bases and J gave up 5 bases, with 13 bases separating them. Germline CDR1 reads MDHEN; CDR2 reads SYDVKM.

This rearrangement joins TRBV6-5 to TRBJ1-2, with 10 bases that match TRBD1. After removal of 5 bases from V and 4 bases from J, the junction contained 7 bases not matched to a gene. The CDR3 consists of 15 residues. Germline CDR1 is MNHEY and CDR2 is SVGAGI. The CDR3 loop reads CASSRGTGEGYGYTF. CDR3 nucleotides: TGTGCCAGCAGTCGAGGGACAGGGGAAGGCTATGGCTACACCTTC.

J is TRBJ2-1 and V is TRBV7-9; a weak D match, TRBD2 (5 bases). The CDR3 has 15 amino acids. Germline CDR1 reads SEHNR; CDR2 reads FQNEAQ (reference sequence). Trimming took 5 bases from V and 8 from J, leaving 19 bases between them. In DNA form, the CDR3 reads TGTGCCAGCAGCGACTGGCTGAACGGAGGCGATGAGCAGTTCTTC. As protein: CASSDWLNGGDEQFF. The whole variable domain, remainder taken from reference TRBV7-9 and TRBJ2-1, is DTGVSQNPRHKITKRGQNVTFRCDPISEHNRLYWYRQTLGQGPEFLTYFQNEAQLEKSRLLSDRFSAERPKGSFSTLEIQRTEQGDSAMYLCASSDWLNGGDEQFFGPGTRLTVL.

This clone was counted a single time. The genes are TRBV5-1 and TRBJ1-1; D is possibly TRBD1 (5 bases). The CDR3 has 14 residues. The V end lost 4 bases, the J end lost 7 bases, and 17 bases lay between the germline ends. CDR1 and CDR2 (germline): SGHRS, YFSETQ. The chain's CDR3 is CASSMRTPGGEAFF. DNA for the CDR3: TGCGCCAGCAGCATGAGGACCCCGGGGGGTGAAGCTTTCTTT.

The V call is TRBV2, the J call TRBJ1-1; weak D call: TRBD1 (5 bases). The CDR3 contains 16 residues. Trimming stripped 1 base from V and 4 bases from J, with 16 bases between. Per germline, CDR1 SNHLY and CDR2 FYNNEI. In DNA, the CDR3 is TGTGCCAGCAGTGAAGAAGGGCGTGGGGGGGGCACTGAAGCTTTCTTT. This translates into CASSEEGRGGGTEAFF.

The V gene is TRBV5-6, the J gene TRBJ2-7; TRBD2 matches 7 bases. Trimming at V came to 2 bases and at J to 3 bases, leaving 14 bases not matched to a gene. The CDR3 extends over 17 amino acids. From germline, CDR1 is SGHDT and CDR2 YYEEEE. The CDR3 sequence is CASSLEFPLAEIYEQYF. CDR3 nucleotides: TGTGCCAGCAGCTTAGAATTTCCCCTAGCGGAAATCTACGAGCAGTACTTC.

In DNA form, the CDR3 reads TGTGCCATCAACCGAGACAGCTATGGCTACACCTTC. It encodes CAINRDSYGYTF. This rearrangement joins TRBV10-3 to TRBJ1-2; D might be TRBD1 (5 bases). CDR3 length: 12 residues. The ends were cut back, 7 bases at V and 4 bases at J, with 10 bases in the middle. The V gene's germline CDR1 is ENHRY and CDR2 SYGVKD.

The chain links TRBV4-1 to TRBJ1-1; D not resolved. With 4 bases removed from V and 4 bases from J, the gap between germline ends came to 16 bases. Germline V lookup: CDR1 MGHRA, CDR2 YSYEKL. The CDR3 covers 15 residues. Here the CDR3 reads CASSPPSGKATEAFF. The CDR3 DNA follows: TGCGCCAGCAGCCCGCCGTCCGGGAAGGCCACTGAAGCTTTCTTT.

The V call is TRBV27, the J call TRBJ2-2; D ambiguous. The CDR3 totals 13 residues. CDR1 is MNHEY and CDR2 is SMNVEV in the germline V gene (reference sequence). Deletions cut 4 bases from V and 5 bases from J, with 8 bases between. The CDR3: CASSYKITGELFF. For the CDR3, the DNA is TGTGCCAGCAGTTACAAGATTACCGGGGAGCTGTTTTTT.